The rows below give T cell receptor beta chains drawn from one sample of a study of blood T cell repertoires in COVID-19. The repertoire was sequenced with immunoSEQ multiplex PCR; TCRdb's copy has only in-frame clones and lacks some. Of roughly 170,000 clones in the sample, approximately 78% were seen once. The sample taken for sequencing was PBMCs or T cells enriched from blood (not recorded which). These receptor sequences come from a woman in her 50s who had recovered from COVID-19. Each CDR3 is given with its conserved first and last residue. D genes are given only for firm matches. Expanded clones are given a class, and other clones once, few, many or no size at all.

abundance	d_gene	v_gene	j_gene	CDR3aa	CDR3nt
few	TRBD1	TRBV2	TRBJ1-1	CASSLRTGEGDTEAFF	TGTGCCAGCAGTTTGAGGACAGGGGAGGGGGACACTGAAGCTTTCTTT
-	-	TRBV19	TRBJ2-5	CASTERAGVRQGAWETQYF	TGTGCCAGTACCGAAAGGGCGGGAGTTCGGCAGGGGGCTTGGGAGACCCAGTACTTC
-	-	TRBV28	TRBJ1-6	CASSFPMSPLHF	TGTGCCAGCAGTTTTCCCATGTCACCCCTCCACTTT
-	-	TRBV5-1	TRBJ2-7	CASSLQGHYEQYF	TGCGCCAGCAGCTTGCAGGGGCACTACGAGCAGTACTTC
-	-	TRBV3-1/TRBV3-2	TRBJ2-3	CASSHSRAGPTDTQYF	TGTGCCAGCAGCCACAGCCGGGCAGGGCCTACAGATACGCAGTATTTT
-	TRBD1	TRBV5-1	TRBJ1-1	CASSPSATGVTEAFF	TGCGCCAGCAGCCCCTCCGCCACAGGGGTCACTGAAGCTTTCTTT
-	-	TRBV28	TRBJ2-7	CATSSESSYEQYF	TGTGCCACCTCGAGCGAGAGCTCCTACGAGCAGTACTTC
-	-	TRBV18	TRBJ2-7	CASTPDSIYEQYF	TGTGCCAGCACGCCCGACAGTATATACGAGCAGTACTTC
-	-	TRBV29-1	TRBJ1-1	CSVGGRNTEAFF	TGCAGCGTTGGAGGGAGGAACACTGAAGCTTTCTTT
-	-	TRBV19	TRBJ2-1	CASRVRGSSYNEQFF	TGTGCCAGCCGAGTCCGGGGGAGTTCCTACAATGAGCAGTTCTTC
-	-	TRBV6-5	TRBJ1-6	CASRLTARNSPLHF	TGTGCCAGCAGACTAACGGCGAGAAATTCACCCCTCCACTTT
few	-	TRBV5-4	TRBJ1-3	CASSWDISGNTIYF	TGTGCCAGCAGCTGGGACATTTCTGGAAACACCATATATTTT
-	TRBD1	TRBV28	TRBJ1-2	CASSSPGQGNYGYTF	TGTGCCAGCAGTTCCCCCGGACAGGGAAACTATGGCTACACCTTC
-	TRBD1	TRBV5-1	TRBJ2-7	CASSLGFGQGLGEQYF	TGCGCCAGCAGCTTGGGGTTTGGACAGGGCCTGGGCGAGCAGTACTTC
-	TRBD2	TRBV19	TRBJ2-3	CASSQGLAGASTDTQYF	TGTGCCAGTAGTCAGGGACTAGCGGGAGCAAGCACAGATACGCAGTATTTT
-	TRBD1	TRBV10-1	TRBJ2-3	CASNRDRARTDTQYF	TGCGCCAGCAACCGGGACAGGGCCCGCACAGATACGCAGTATTTT
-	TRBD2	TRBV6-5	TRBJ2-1	CASSLVPGGYNEQFF	TGTGCCAGCAGTCTGGTTCCGGGAGGTTACAATGAGCAGTTCTTC
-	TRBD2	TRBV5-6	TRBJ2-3	CASSIGTTAQYF	TGTGCCAGCAGCATCGGGACTACTGCGCAGTATTTT
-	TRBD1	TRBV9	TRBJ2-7	CASSGRQGRGSYEQYF	TGTGCCAGCAGCGGCCGACAGGGGCGAGGCTCCTACGAGCAGTACTTC
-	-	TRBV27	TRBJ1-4	CASSLDPERKLFF	TGTGCCAGCAGTCTGGACCCTGAGCGGAAACTGTTTTTT
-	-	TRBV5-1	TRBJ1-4	CASSVIPTNEKLFF	TGCGCCAGCAGCGTCATTCCAACTAATGAAAAACTGTTTTTT
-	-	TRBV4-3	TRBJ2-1	CASSLEGLAYNEQFF	TGCGCCAGCAGCCTGGAGGGCCTAGCCTACAATGAGCAGTTCTTC
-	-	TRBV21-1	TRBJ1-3	CASSNRGDRSSGNTIYF	TGTGCCAGCAGCAACCGAGGGGACAGAAGCTCTGGAAACACCATATATTTT
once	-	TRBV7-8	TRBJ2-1	CASSRERGWNEQFF	TGTGCCAGCAGCCGGGAACGGGGTTGGAATGAGCAGTTCTTC
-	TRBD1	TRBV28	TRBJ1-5	CASSFGQGNQPQHF	TGTGCCAGCAGCTTCGGACAGGGCAATCAGCCCCAGCATTTT
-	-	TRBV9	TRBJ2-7	CASSVWDSQLGEQYF	TGTGCCAGCAGCGTTTGGGACTCCCAATTGGGCGAGCAGTACTTC
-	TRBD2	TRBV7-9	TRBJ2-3	CASSLGAGLAQSTDTQYF	TGTGCCAGCAGCTTAGGAGCAGGACTAGCGCAAAGCACAGATACGCAGTATTTT
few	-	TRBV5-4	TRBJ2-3	CASSLAGAEDTQYF	TGTGCCAGCAGCTTGGCGGGAGCGGAAGATACGCAGTATTTT
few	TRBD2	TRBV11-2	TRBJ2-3	CASSYTSGSTDTQYF	TGTGCCAGCAGTTATACTAGCGGAAGCACAGATACGCAGTATTTT
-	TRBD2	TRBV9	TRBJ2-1	CASSASGASYNEQFF	TGTGCCAGCAGCGCTAGCGGCGCCTCCTACAATGAGCAGTTCTTC
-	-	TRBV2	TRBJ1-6	CASSESAGRSYNSPLHF	TGTGCCAGCAGTGAGTCGGCAGGGCGCAGCTATAATTCACCCCTCCACTTT
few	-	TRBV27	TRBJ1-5	CASSLARSDQPQHF	TGTGCCAGCAGTTTAGCCAGGTCCGATCAGCCCCAGCATTTT
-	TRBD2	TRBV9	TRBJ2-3	CASSGTSGLTDTQYF	TGTGCCAGCAGCGGGACTAGCGGGCTCACAGATACGCAGTATTTT
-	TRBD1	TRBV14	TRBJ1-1	CASSQGQGARVNTEAFF	TGTGCCAGCAGCCAAGGCCAGGGGGCGCGGGTAAACACTGAAGCTTTCTTT
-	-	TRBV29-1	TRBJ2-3	CSVDKDPLDSSTDTQYF	TGCAGCGTTGATAAGGACCCACTAGATTCTAGCACAGATACGCAGTATTTT
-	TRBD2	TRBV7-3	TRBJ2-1	CASSLGGTSGSAQFF	TGTGCCAGCAGCTTAGGAGGCACTAGCGGGAGTGCGCAGTTCTTC
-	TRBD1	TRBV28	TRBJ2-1	CASTQEGTGSNEQFF	TGTGCCAGCACTCAAGAGGGGACAGGGAGCAATGAGCAGTTCTTC
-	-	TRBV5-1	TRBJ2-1	CASSLAGILREQFF	TGCGCCAGCAGCTTGGCAGGGATTCTCAGGGAGCAGTTCTTC
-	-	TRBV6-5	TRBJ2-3	CASSYVQGGTDTQYF	TGTGCCAGCAGTTACGTACAGGGTGGCACAGATACGCAGTATTTT
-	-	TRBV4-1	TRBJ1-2	CASSQEGGNGYTF	TGCGCCAGCAGCCAAGAAGGAGGAAATGGCTACACCTTC
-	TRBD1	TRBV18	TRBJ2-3	CASSLSGTEKQYF	TGTGCCAGCTCCCTTTCTGGGACAGAAAAGCAGTATTTT
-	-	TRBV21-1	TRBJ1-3	CASSKEGDTRGNTIYF	TGTGCCAGCAGCAAAGAGGGGGACACTCGTGGAAACACCATATATTTT
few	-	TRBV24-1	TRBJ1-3	CATSDSLAGNTIYF	TGTGCCACCAGTGATTCCCTCGCTGGAAACACCATATATTTT
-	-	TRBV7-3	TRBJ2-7	CASSSQGFDEQYF	TGTGCCAGCAGCTCTCAGGGGTTCGACGAGCAGTACTTC
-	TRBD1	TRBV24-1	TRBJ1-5	CATSDPAGGSNQPQHF	TGTGCCACCAGTGACCCTGCAGGGGGTAGCAATCAGCCCCAGCATTTT
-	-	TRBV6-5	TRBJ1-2	CASSDSGQTLNGYTF	TGTGCCAGCAGTGACTCTGGACAGACCTTAAATGGCTACACCTTC
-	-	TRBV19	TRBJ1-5	CASQDFLDQPQHF	TGTGCCAGTCAGGACTTCCTTGATCAGCCCCAGCATTTT
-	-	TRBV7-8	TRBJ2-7	CASRPRGYYEQYF	TGTGCCAGCAGGCCAAGGGGATACTACGAGCAGTACTTC
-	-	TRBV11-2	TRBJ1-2	CASSLAAQGNGYTF	TGTGCCAGCAGCTTAGCTGCACAGGGTAATGGCTACACCTTC